Listed below are T cell receptor beta chains from one sample, sequenced in a study of CD8+ T cells in alopecia areata. Only in-frame clones appear in the TCRdb table, and some are missing; sequencing was by immunoSEQ multiplex PCR. This sample has fewer than 250,000 clones, with 40% to 45% found just once. Sequenced material: CD4+ T cells sorted from blood, taken at roughly week 36, from a patient treated with tofacitinib. These receptors all stem from a human donor with alopecia areata. Each CDR3 is given without its conserved first and last residue. Each record gives: CDR3 length, V gene, D gene, CDR3 protein. A D gene is named only where the DNA matches it firmly.

CDR3 length: 12
V gene: TRBV29-1
D gene: TRBD2
CDR3 protein: SVQDTGGAGEQY

CDR3 length: 13
V gene: TRBV5-1
D gene: TRBD1
CDR3 protein: ASSLGGQGRNIQY

CDR3 length: 12
V gene: TRBV10-3
D gene: -
CDR3 protein: ASRLGSGANVLT

CDR3 length: 14
V gene: TRBV14
D gene: -
CDR3 protein: ASSQAGIPWGNEQF

CDR3 length: 10
V gene: TRBV10-3
D gene: -
CDR3 protein: AISESRYEQY

CDR3 length: 15
V gene: TRBV4-1
D gene: TRBD2
CDR3 protein: ASSQEGTSGSYETQY

CDR3 length: 11
V gene: TRBV7-3
D gene: TRBD1
CDR3 protein: ASSYPGGHGYT

CDR3 length: 14
V gene: TRBV15
D gene: TRBD2
CDR3 protein: ATSGLRGSSYNEQF

CDR3 length: 14
V gene: TRBV5-1
D gene: -
CDR3 protein: ASSFRGERGYTEAF

CDR3 length: 11
V gene: TRBV30
D gene: TRBD1
CDR3 protein: AWSWGQGYGYT

CDR3 length: 11
V gene: TRBV29-1
D gene: TRBD1
CDR3 protein: SARGTDQETQY

CDR3 length: 11
V gene: TRBV4-2
D gene: -
CDR3 protein: ASSLRGGYEQY

CDR3 length: 12
V gene: TRBV27
D gene: -
CDR3 protein: ASSFYSKYNEQF

CDR3 length: 12
V gene: TRBV7-2
D gene: -
CDR3 protein: ASSLADQPYEQY

CDR3 length: 12
V gene: TRBV30
D gene: -
CDR3 protein: AWSVRAYGNTIY

CDR3 length: 11
V gene: TRBV30
D gene: -
CDR3 protein: AWSVWSTDTQY

CDR3 length: 13
V gene: TRBV11-2
D gene: TRBD1
CDR3 protein: ASSLDRGNTDTQY

CDR3 length: 10
V gene: TRBV28
D gene: -
CDR3 protein: ASSFGPSTQY

CDR3 length: 13
V gene: TRBV6-1
D gene: -
CDR3 protein: ASSNGIAVTETQY

CDR3 length: 15
V gene: TRBV10-3
D gene: TRBD2
CDR3 protein: AISPGLAGAGSYEQY

CDR3 length: 11
V gene: TRBV6-6
D gene: -
CDR3 protein: ASSRDAGTEAF

CDR3 length: 13
V gene: TRBV6-5
D gene: -
CDR3 protein: ASSRTSGRGYGYT

CDR3 length: 11
V gene: TRBV7-3
D gene: TRBD1
CDR3 protein: ASSLDRVETQY

CDR3 length: 16
V gene: TRBV5-1
D gene: -
CDR3 protein: ASSLEPSIFSGSDEQY

CDR3 length: 15
V gene: TRBV5-4
D gene: TRBD2
CDR3 protein: ASSQLSGLAGGNEQF

CDR3 length: 11
V gene: TRBV30
D gene: -
CDR3 protein: AWSVGDTGELF

CDR3 length: 12
V gene: TRBV30
D gene: -
CDR3 protein: AWSPLGFNTEAF

CDR3 length: 12
V gene: TRBV25-1
D gene: -
CDR3 protein: ASQTQAGNQPQH

CDR3 length: 12
V gene: TRBV5-1
D gene: TRBD1
CDR3 protein: ASSRDRVADTQY

CDR3 length: 11
V gene: TRBV30
D gene: -
CDR3 protein: AWSPGQPYEQY

CDR3 length: 13
V gene: TRBV7-2
D gene: TRBD2
CDR3 protein: ASSPLGGGTGELF

CDR3 length: 10
V gene: TRBV29-1
D gene: TRBD1
CDR3 protein: SAGTGQRTQY

CDR3 length: 12
V gene: TRBV9
D gene: -
CDR3 protein: ASSVVQGITEAF

CDR3 length: 20
V gene: TRBV4-3
D gene: -
CDR3 protein: ASSQEAVSRGVRGLRQETQY

CDR3 length: 11
V gene: TRBV4-1
D gene: -
CDR3 protein: ASSQSRGDTQY

CDR3 length: 14
V gene: TRBV7-6
D gene: TRBD1
CDR3 protein: ASSQGDRSMNTEAF

CDR3 length: 12
V gene: TRBV25-1
D gene: -
CDR3 protein: ATTPGGLRDGYT

CDR3 length: 11
V gene: TRBV29-1
D gene: TRBD2
CDR3 protein: SAGTSGAGELF

CDR3 length: 11
V gene: TRBV2
D gene: -
CDR3 protein: ASIGGQGLEAF

CDR3 length: 11
V gene: TRBV29-1
D gene: TRBD2
CDR3 protein: SVGSGGHNIQY

CDR3 length: 13
V gene: TRBV2
D gene: TRBD2
CDR3 protein: ASSVGTSGTNEQF

CDR3 length: 12
V gene: TRBV10-3
D gene: TRBD2
CDR3 protein: AISPSSGSDEQY

CDR3 length: 11
V gene: TRBV5-1
D gene: -
CDR3 protein: ASSLAIQYGYT

CDR3 length: 13
V gene: TRBV19
D gene: TRBD2
CDR3 protein: ASREASGRRSEQF

CDR3 length: 13
V gene: TRBV28
D gene: -
CDR3 protein: ASFSNPGQHYGYT

CDR3 length: 14
V gene: TRBV5-1
D gene: -
CDR3 protein: ASSSFQGRGNNEQF

CDR3 length: 12
V gene: TRBV11-2
D gene: -
CDR3 protein: ASRKLVGTGELF